The 22 T cell receptor beta chains below were found in one sample sequenced in a study of blood T cell repertoires in COVID-19. Some clones are missing from TCRdb's copy, which holds only in-frame ones; the method was immunoSEQ multiplex PCR. The repertoire holds some 100,000 clones, with around 84% as singletons. Sequences were obtained from peripheral blood. These receptors were collected from an elderly woman with active or convalescent COVID-19.

The DNA for the CDR3 is TGTGCCAGCAGTTCAGCCGGGACTAGGGCCGGGGAGCTGTTTTTT. Translated: CASSSAGTRAGELFF. The chain links TRBV28 to TRBJ2-2; TRBD2 agrees at 8 bases. Germline loops: CDR1 MDHEN, CDR2 SYDVKM. The trim removed 4 bases at V and 6 bases at J, leaving 7 bases unmatched. The CDR3 extends over 15 amino acids.

The rearrangement links TRBV7-9 to TRBJ2-1; 10 bases are shared with TRBD2. The J segment lost 10 bases and the V segment lost 6 bases, leaving 18 bases of the junction unmatched. Germline CDR1 SEHNR, CDR2 FQNEAQ (reference sequence). This CDR3 region has 17 residues. CDR3 residues: CASRAGGSSGSGWEQFF. Here the CDR3 DNA reads TGTGCCAGCAGGGCCGGAGGGTCTAGCGGGAGTGGTTGGGAGCAGTTCTTC.

The CDR3 DNA is TGTGCCAGCCGGGACAGGGTGACAGATACGCAGTATTTT. It yields the protein CASRDRVTDTQYF. The chain has TRBV19 and TRBJ2-3, with 9 bases matching TRBD1. CDR1 and CDR2 from the germline V gene are LNHDA and SQIVND (reference sequence). This CDR3 is 13 amino acids long. V lost 9 bases, J lost 3 bases, and 4 bases stayed unmatched. Full variable domain (outside the CDR3, taken from reference TRBV19 and TRBJ2-3): DGGITQSPKYLFRKEGQNVTLSCEQNLNHDAMYWYRQDPGQGLRLIYYSQIVNDFQKGDIAEGYSVSREKKESFPLTVTSAQKNPTAFYLCASRDRVTDTQYFGPGTRLTVL.

The J gene is TRBJ2-1, the V gene TRBV9; possible D gene TRBD1, 6 bases. The V gene's germline CDR1 is SGDLS and CDR2 YYNGEE. V was cut by 3 bases and J by 5 bases, with 18 bases left in between. This CDR3 spans 16 amino acids. The CDR3 region has the DNA TGTGCCAGCAGCGGGTCGTTAGACAGGTTACACAATGAGCAGTTCTTC. Translation gives CASSGSLDRLHNEQFF.

V gene TRBV18 combines with J gene TRBJ2-7; 11 bases are a match to TRBD1. J was trimmed by 7 bases and V by 3 bases; bases with no gene match: 8. The CDR3 extends over 15 amino acids. Germline CDR1 KGHSH, CDR2 LQKENI. The DNA for the CDR3 is TGTGCCAGCTCACCCGGACAGGGGGCAATGGGGGAGCAGTACTTC. Translation gives CASSPGQGAMGEQYF.

This clone was observed a few times. The rearrangement uses TRBV7-9 and TRBJ2-3; no firm D call. This CDR3 spans 14 amino acids. The ends were cut back, 2 bases at V and 0 bases at J, with 6 bases in the middle. CDR1 and CDR2 (germline): SEHNR, FQNEAQ (reference sequence). CDR3 amino acids: CASSLHSSTDTQYF. Here the CDR3 DNA reads TGTGCCAGCAGCTTACACTCTAGCACAGATACGCAGTATTTT.

The genes are TRBV3-1 (or the pseudogene TRBV3-2) and TRBJ2-7, with unresolved D. CDR1 LGHDT and CDR2 YNNKEL come from the germline V gene (reference sequence). The germline V and J ends were trimmed by 5 bases and 5 bases, with 10 bases remaining between them. This CDR3 has 12 residues. The CDR3 sequence: CASSASVNEQYF. The CDR3 DNA sequence: TGTGCCAGCAGCGCCTCGGTCAACGAGCAGTACTTC.

The chain uses TRBV12-3 or TRBV12-4 and TRBJ1-2; 8 nucleotides match TRBD1. There are 13 residues in the CDR3. Losses at the gene ends were 2 bases for V and 8 bases for J; bases not matched to a gene: 4. For the CDR3, the DNA is TGTGCCAGCAGTTTACAGGGGGCGGGAGGCTACACCTTC. Translated, it gives CASSLQGAGGYTF.

The chain links TRBV18 to TRBJ1-1, with D perhaps TRBD1 (5 bases). Germline-derived CDR1 and CDR2 are KGHSH and LQKENI. V was cut by 3 bases and J by 4 bases, with 15 bases left in between. This CDR3 is 15 amino acids long. The CDR3 sequence is CASSPAGGRSTEAFF. In DNA form, the CDR3 reads TGTGCCAGCTCACCCGCCGGGGGGAGGTCCACTGAAGCTTTCTTT.

The genes are TRBV7-3 and TRBJ2-5; D not resolved. Trimming left V 2 bases short and J 0 bases short, with 7 bases between. Germline V gene sequence: CDR1 SGHTA, CDR2 FQGTGA. The CDR3 length is 14 residues. The CDR3 reads CASSLDANQETQYF. The CDR3 DNA is TGTGCCAGCAGCTTAGATGCGAACCAAGAGACCCAGTACTTC.

In DNA form, the CDR3 reads TGTGCCAGCAGTTCCTCCAAATACAGTAGCGGGCAAGAGACCCAGTACTTC. This sequence encodes CASSSSKYSSGQETQYF. The genes are TRBV28 and TRBJ2-5; 7 bases align to TRBD2. This CDR3 is built from 17 residues. The trim removed 4 bases at V and 2 bases at J, leaving 13 bases unmatched. CDR1 and CDR2 from the germline V gene are MDHEN and SYDVKM.

This rearrangement joins TRBV18 to TRBJ1-1; maybe TRBD1 (6 bases). Trimming removed 5 bases from V and 4 bases from J, with 17 bases in between. This CDR3 is 15 amino acids long. Germline-derived CDR1 and CDR2 are KGHSH and LQKENI. The CDR3: CASSTSTGLSTEAFF. The CDR3 nucleotides read TGTGCCAGCTCAACGTCAACAGGGTTGAGCACTGAAGCTTTCTTT.

In this sample, this clone turned up a few times. The rearrangement uses TRBV7-9 and TRBJ2-2; TRBD2 aligns across 7 bases. The CDR3 has 15 residues. Trimming took 1 base from V and 6 from J; bases not matched to a gene: 5. Germline V gives CDR1 SEHNR, CDR2 FQNEAQ (reference sequence). The CDR3 loop is CASSLGGGPAGELFF. The CDR3 nucleotides are TGTGCCAGCAGCTTAGGGGGAGGGCCCGCCGGGGAGCTGTTTTTT.

The chain is built from TRBV27 and TRBJ2-1, with 10 bases identical to TRBD2. Germline CDR1 MNHEY, CDR2 SMNVEV (reference sequence). Trimming removed 5 bases from V and 8 bases from J; junction bases left unmatched: 18. The CDR3 spans 18 residues. CDR3 bases: TGTGCCAGCAGTCATAGTTCGGCTAGCGGGAGCAGTGGTGATGAGCAGTTCTTC. Amino acid sequence: CASSHSSASGSSGDEQFF.

This chain links TRBV28 with TRBJ1-1; D remains ambiguous. In germline, CDR1 is MDHEN, CDR2 SYDVKM. Trimming took 4 bases from V and 8 from J, leaving 11 bases between them. This CDR3 contains 12 residues. CDR3 nucleotide sequence: TGTGCCAGCAGTTCGGCAGGAAGGGAAGCTTTCTTT. Protein product: CASSSAGREAFF.

The gene calls are TRBV19 and TRBJ2-7; D unclear. Germline lookup yields CDR1 LNHDA and CDR2 SQIVND (reference sequence). Trimming took 2 bases from V and 3 from J, leaving 14 bases between them. There are 15 residues in the CDR3. The CDR3 sequence: CASSIRGSTYYEQYF. The DNA for the CDR3 is TGTGCCAGTAGTATACGCGGATCCACCTACTACGAGCAGTACTTC.

The V call is TRBV30, the J call TRBJ1-5; 9 bases are a match to TRBD1. The V and J ends lost 0 bases and 6 bases, in that order; junction bases with no gene match: 3. This CDR3 has 14 amino acids. CDR1 is GTSNPN, CDR2 SVGIG, per germline (reference sequence). The CDR3, as DNA: TGTGCCTGGAGTGTAGGGACAGGGCTTCAGCCCCAGCATTTT. It is translated as CAWSVGTGLQPQHF.

The chain carries TRBV7-3 and TRBJ2-1; 11 nucleotides align to TRBD2. This CDR3 is 15 amino acids long. Unmatched junction bases numbered 7, after V lost 4 bases and J lost 8 bases. Per the germline V gene, CDR1 is SGHTA and CDR2 is FQGTGA. CDR3 sequence reads: CASSSASGRNDEQFF. CDR3 sequence (DNA): TGTGCCAGCAGCTCGGCTAGCGGGAGGAACGATGAGCAGTTCTTC.

In this sample, this clone turned up a few times. The chain is built from TRBV11-2 and TRBJ2-6; D might be TRBD1 (6 bases). The V end was cut by 3 bases, the J end by 0 bases, with 12 bases between. The CDR3 is made up of 17 amino acids. The V gene's germline CDR1 is SGHAT and CDR2 FQNNGV. The CDR3 sequence is CASSFHRAISGANVLTF. The CDR3 nucleotides read TGTGCCAGCAGCTTCCACAGGGCTATCTCTGGGGCCAACGTCCTGACTTTC.

The chain joins TRBV27 to TRBJ1-5; D unresolved. The CDR3 sequence is 16 residues long. V lost 3 bases, J lost 0 bases, and 12 bases lay in between. Germline V gene sequence: CDR1 MNHEY, CDR2 SMNVEV (reference sequence). The CDR3, as DNA: TGTGCCAGCAGTTTGAGAGGGCAGTTTAGCAATCAGCCCCAGCATTTT. This gives the protein CASSLRGQFSNQPQHF.

This chain uses TRBV5-1 with TRBJ2-1, with 9 bases that match TRBD2. Germline CDR1 reads SGHRS; CDR2 reads YFSETQ. Trimming removed 1 base from V and 2 bases from J; junction bases left unmatched: 1. This CDR3 region has 15 residues. This CDR3 is CASSLRLAAYNEQFF. The DNA of the CDR3 is TGCGCCAGCAGCTTGCGACTAGCGGCCTACAATGAGCAGTTCTTC.

The gene calls are TRBV5-1 and TRBJ2-7; tentative D call: TRBD1 (6 bases). The CDR3 sequence is 12 residues long. The germline CDR1 and CDR2 sequences are SGHRS and YFSETQ. Trimming pared 5 bases from V and 2 bases from J, leaving 8 bases between. The CDR3 region has the DNA TGCGCCAGCAGGTCAGGGGCCTACGAGCAGTACTTC. Translation: CASRSGAYEQYF.